What follows is one TCR beta chain and its context. The CDR3 totals 13 residues. CDR1 and CDR2 from the germline V gene are SQVTM and ANQGSEA. Trimming took 2 bases from V and 5 from J, leaving 9 bases between them. This entry belongs to a study of technical replicates of blood from several donors. Libraries were prepared by immunoSEQ multiplex PCR; TCRdb keeps only in-frame clonotypes and omits some of them. The data contain 91,000 or so clones, approximately 95% of them singletons. This rearrangement joins TRBV29-1 to TRBJ1-4; the D gene is possibly TRBD1 (5 bases). Sample: T cells isolated from PBMCs. The sequence derives from a human donor in good health. The CDR3 is CSVEWGGNEKLFF. CDR3 DNA: TGCAGCGTTGAATGGGGGGGAAATGAAAAACTGTTTTTT.